A single sample gave rise to the 8 T cell receptor beta chains below, sequenced in a study of breast tumors, draining lymph nodes, adjacent tissues. Samples came from axillary lymph nodes draining the breast cancer. From the multiplex PCR reads, TCRdb called clonotypes with MiXCR, one entry per CDR3 protein. This table has some 230,000 distinct CDR3 sequences, less than 35% appearing once. Sequenced input: axillary lymph node tissue. Every receptor here comes from a female donor with breast cancer. Some clones in this sample may be carry-over from other donors' samples.

V and J are TRBV20-1 and TRBJ2-4; 8 bases are shared with TRBD2. The CDR3 sequence is 18 residues long. The germline V gene encodes CDR1 DFQATT and CDR2 SNEGSKA (reference sequence). The trim removed 0 bases at V and 0 bases at J, leaving 10 bases unmatched. The CDR3 nucleotides read TGCAGTGCTAGAGACCCTCTACTAGCGGCGGTAGCCAAAAACATTCAGTACTTC. As protein: CSARDPLLAAVAKNIQYF.

The chain recombines TRBV10-3 with TRBJ1-6; a possible D gene is TRBD1 (5 bases). V was clipped by 3 bases and J by 4 bases, with 13 bases between them. This CDR3 has 16 residues. The germline CDR1 and CDR2 sequences are ENHRY and SYGVKD. The DNA of the CDR3 is TGTGCCATCAGTGAAGCGGCAGGGTTGTATAATTCACCCCTCCACTTT. Its protein product is CAISEAAGLYNSPLHF.

The chain links TRBV20-1 to TRBJ2-5; weak D call: TRBD2 (6 bases). Trimming pared 6 bases from V and 5 bases from J, leaving 19 bases between. The CDR3 is made up of 14 amino acids. The germline V gene encodes CDR1 DFQATT and CDR2 SNEGSKA (reference sequence). The CDR3: CSAPGAGRVETQYF. CDR3 nucleotides: TGCAGTGCCCCCGGAGCGGGCAGGGTTGAGACCCAGTACTTC.

Only a few counts were recorded for this clonotype. Just one base apart from a much larger clone, this may be a read error. The chain is built from TRBV9 and TRBJ2-1; D remains unclear. V was shortened by 0 bases and J by 6 bases, with 10 bases between the two germline ends. Germline CDR1 reads SGDLS; CDR2 reads YYNGEE. The CDR3 is 14 residues long. The CDR3 bases are TGTGCCAGCAGCGTAGCTTTGCAGCCCAATGAGCAGTTCTTC. As protein: CASSVALQPNEQFF.

This clonotype was seen ten or more times. J is TRBJ1-5 and V is TRBV10-2; D is ambiguous. Germline V gene data show CDR1 as WSHSY and CDR2 as SAAADI. Deletions cut 3 bases from V and 7 bases from J, with 10 bases between. The CDR3 covers 13 residues. CDR3 loop: CASSDGPNQPQHF. CDR3 DNA: TGCGCCAGCAGTGATGGTCCCAACCAGCCCCAGCATTTT.

The chain links TRBV7-2 to TRBJ2-3, with D perhaps matching TRBD1 or TRBD2 (5 bases each). CDR3 size: 17 residues. The V end was cut by 5 bases, the J end by 2 bases, with 20 bases between. Germline CDR1 and CDR2: SGHTA and FQGNSA. CDR3: CASSPQGDGNFTDTQYF. CDR3 sequence (DNA): TGTGCCAGCAGCCCCCAAGGGGACGGGAATTTCACAGATACGCAGTATTTT.

This clonotype was picked up many times. The V and J genes are TRBV12-3 or TRBV12-4 and TRBJ2-2; tentative D call: TRBD1 (5 bases). The CDR3 sequence is 13 residues long. The V end lost 5 bases, the J end lost 7 bases, and 11 bases lay between the germline ends. The CDR3 nucleotides read TGTGCCAGCAGTAGGGGATTTTACGGGGAGCTGTTTTTT. It specifies CASSRGFYGELFF.

This rearrangement joins TRBV15 to TRBJ2-6; TRBD1 might be the D (5 bases). This CDR3 has 16 residues. The germline gives CDR1 LNHNV, CDR2 YYDKDF (reference sequence). Trimming stripped 0 bases from V and 4 bases from J, with 10 bases between. The CDR3 DNA reads TGTGCCACCAGCAGAGACCCCAGACAGGGGGCCAACGTCCTGACTTTC. Translated: CATSRDPRQGANVLTF.